This is a list of T cell receptor beta chains from one sample in a study of CD8+CD57+ T cells in acquired aplastic anemia. TCRdb ran MiXCR on the reads and lists one entry per CDR3 protein. The sample contains 190,000 or so distinct CDR3 sequences, over 40% of which appear only once. Sequences were obtained from sorted CD4+, CD8+, or CD8+CD57+ T cells (not recorded which) from PBMCs. Receptor source: a human donor with aplastic anemia. Each CDR3 is given with its conserved first and last residue. D genes are given only for firm matches. For some rows the clone size is stated as once, few or many, or as a class when expanded; others skip it.

14 | TRBJ1-1 | many | TRBV12-3/TRBV12-4 | . | CASTTYSRNTEAFF
8 | TRBJ1-5 | few | TRBV20-1 | . | CSHQPQHF
16 | TRBJ1-6 | once | TRBV25-1 | TRBD1 | CASSELGGQNNSPLHF
12 | TRBJ1-2 | . | TRBV20-1 | . | CSARWTTHGYTF
17 | TRBJ1-1 | . | TRBV24-1 | . | CATSGSSDTPSGTEAFF
15 | TRBJ1-6 | . | TRBV10-3 | . | CATSEWELTDSPLHF
17 | TRBJ2-7 | . | TRBV7-6 | . | CASSLVQFGSSSYEQYF
15 | TRBJ2-5 | few | TRBV2 | TRBD2 | CASLHSGTWSQTQYF
14 | TRBJ2-7 | . | TRBV5-1 | . | CASSSGAGSYEQYF
14 | TRBJ1-1 | many | TRBV12-5 | . | CASGLLPDVTEAFF
15 | TRBJ2-5 | . | TRBV28 | TRBD2 | CASSFRTSGRETQCF
15 | TRBJ2-1 | many | TRBV19 | TRBD2 | CASSTGLAEADEQFF
14 | TRBJ2-2 | many | TRBV20-1 | . | CSARDGANTGELFF
13 | TRBJ1-1 | many | TRBV2 | . | CAGGGEWNTEAFF
15 | TRBJ2-1 | . | TRBV11-1 | TRBD1 | CASSDRQGSYNEQFF
12 | TRBJ2-7 | once | TRBV20-1 | TRBD1 | CSAIGQGKEQYF
15 | TRBJ2-7 | many | TRBV7-8 | . | CASSPTRGSYYEQYF
13 | TRBJ1-1 | . | TRBV25-1 | . | CASSELAVTEAFF
15 | TRBJ2-7 | few | TRBV7-9 | TRBD1 | CASSSRDRDDYEQYF
15 | TRBJ2-5 | many | TRBV5-4 | TRBD2 | CASSLQGRGGETQYF
13 | TRBJ1-2 | few | TRBV7-9 | . | CASSLGVDYGYTF
14 | TRBJ2-1 | . | TRBV20-1 | TRBD2 | CSARDQTSENEQFF
12 | TRBJ1-2 | . | TRBV7-2 | . | CASSKDSFGYTF
16 | TRBJ2-7 | many | TRBV4-2 | TRBD1 | CASSHDRPGQGYEQYF
13 | TRBJ2-1 | . | TRBV10-2 | . | CASSVGLLYEQFF
14 | TRBJ1-6 | . | TRBV20-1 | TRBD1 | CSAVSGTGNSPLHF
16 | TRBJ2-3 | many | TRBV7-2 | TRBD2 | CASSLSMRGGTDTQYF
17 | TRBJ1-2 | many | TRBV2 | TRBD1 | CASDYMLTGTGNYGYTF
16 | TRBJ2-3 | many | TRBV11-2 | TRBD2 | CASSGLAGGPTDTQYF
15 | TRBJ2-7 | few | TRBV7-7 | TRBD2 | CASSLEAGASNEQYF
15 | TRBJ2-4 | many | TRBV5-6 | TRBD2 | CASSPTAGEGNIQYF
13 | TRBJ1-1 | many | TRBV3-1 | . | CASSQVQNTEAFF
14 | TRBJ2-5 | many | TRBV7-2 | . | CASSLGTGQETQYF
16 | TRBJ2-1 | few | TRBV29-1 | . | CSVEDRGAVGFDEQFF
13 | TRBJ1-1 | many | TRBV20-1 | . | CSATMTGNTEAFF
15 | TRBJ1-2 | . | TRBV24-1 | TRBD1 | CATSDPGTGGYGYTF
15 | TRBJ2-3 | many | TRBV20-1 | TRBD2 | CSASQGSGSTDTQYF
14 | TRBJ2-3 | . | TRBV24-1 | TRBD1 | CATSETGIPNTQYF
11 | TRBJ2-1 | many | TRBV5-1 | . | CASMTDNEQFF
12 | TRBJ2-1 | many | TRBV20-1 | . | CSARVQENEQFF
13 | TRBJ2-7 | . | TRBV10-2 | . | CASNRDQGREQYF
16 | TRBJ1-5 | . | TRBV11-2 | . | CASSLTSLVSNQPQHF
13 | TRBJ2-5 | many | TRBV9 | . | CASSASLRETQYF
16 | TRBJ1-3 | few | TRBV10-2 | TRBD1 | CASSEGTGLSGNTIYF
14 | TRBJ2-1 | . | TRBV5-1 | . | CASSLGAGDNEQFF
15 | TRBJ1-2 | . | TRBV24-1 | . | CATSSGPGTAYGYTF
10 | TRBJ1-1 | many | TRBV2 | . | CASSLGEAFF
14 | TRBJ1-6 | few | TRBV20-1 | . | CSARTGNGVSPLHF
17 | TRBJ2-3 | many | TRBV20-1 | TRBD2 | CSARETSGRALGDTQYF
13 | TRBJ1-1 | many | TRBV20-1 | . | CSAEQVMNTEAFF
12 | TRBJ1-2 | . | TRBV7-2 | . | CASSLMGNGYTF
10 | TRBJ1-2 | . | TRBV10-3 | . | CAISELGYTF
16 | TRBJ2-5 | . | TRBV15 | . | CATSRGGIVSGETQYF
17 | TRBJ2-3 | many | TRBV20-1 | TRBD2 | CSATTLRGTSGTDTQYF
13 | TRBJ2-1 | . | TRBV2 | TRBD2 | CASRAGLAGEQFF
15 | TRBJ2-7 | few | TRBV25-1 | TRBD2 | CASSELMGGDYEQYF
11 | TRBJ1-1 | . | TRBV5-4 | . | CASSLGFEAFF
15 | TRBJ2-5 | . | TRBV20-1 | . | CSASWGRRLQETQYF
14 | TRBJ2-5 | many | TRBV5-1 | . | CASSLGMNRETQYF
14 | TRBJ2-7 | . | TRBV20-1 | TRBD2 | CSASGTSVAYEQYF